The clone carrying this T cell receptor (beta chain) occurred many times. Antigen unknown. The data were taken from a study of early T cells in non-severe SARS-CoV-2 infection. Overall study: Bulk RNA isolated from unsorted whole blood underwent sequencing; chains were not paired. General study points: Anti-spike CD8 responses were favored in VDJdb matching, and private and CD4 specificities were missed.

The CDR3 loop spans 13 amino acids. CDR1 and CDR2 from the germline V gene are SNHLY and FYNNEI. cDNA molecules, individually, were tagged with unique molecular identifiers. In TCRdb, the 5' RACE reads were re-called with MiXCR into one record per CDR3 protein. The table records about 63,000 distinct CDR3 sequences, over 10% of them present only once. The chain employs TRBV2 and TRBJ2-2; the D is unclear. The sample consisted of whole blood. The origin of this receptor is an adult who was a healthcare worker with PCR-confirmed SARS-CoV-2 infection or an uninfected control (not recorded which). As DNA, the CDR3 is TGTGCGCAAACTGCCCTGAGGACCGGGGAGCTGTTTTTT. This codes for CAQTALRTGELFF. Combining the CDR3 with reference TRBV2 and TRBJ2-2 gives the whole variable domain EPEVTQTPSHQVTQMGQEVILRCVPISNHLYFYWYRQILGQKVEFLVSFYNNEISEKSEIFDDQFSVERPDGSNFTLKIRSTKLEDSAMYFCAQTALRTGELFFGEGSRLTVL.